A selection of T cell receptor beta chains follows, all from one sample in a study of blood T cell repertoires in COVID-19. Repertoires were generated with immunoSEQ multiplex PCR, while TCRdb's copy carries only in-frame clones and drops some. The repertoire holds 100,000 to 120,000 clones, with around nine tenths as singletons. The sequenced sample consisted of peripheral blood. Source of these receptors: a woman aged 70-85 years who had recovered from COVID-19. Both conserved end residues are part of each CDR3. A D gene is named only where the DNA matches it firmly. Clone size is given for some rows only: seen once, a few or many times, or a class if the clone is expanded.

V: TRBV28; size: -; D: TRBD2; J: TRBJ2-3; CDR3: CASSGTRSSDTQYF; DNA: TGTGCCAGCAGTGGGACTAGATCGTCAGATACGCAGTATTTT
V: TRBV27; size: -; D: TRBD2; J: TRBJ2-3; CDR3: CASSGLAPADTQYF; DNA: TGTGCCAGCAGTGGACTAGCTCCCGCAGATACGCAGTATTTT
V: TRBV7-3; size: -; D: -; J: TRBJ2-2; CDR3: CASSLEPASANAGELFF; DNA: TGTGCCAGCAGCTTGGAGCCGGCGTCGGCCAACGCCGGGGAGCTGTTTTTT
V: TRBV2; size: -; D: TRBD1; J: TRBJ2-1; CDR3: CATQGADGSSYNEQFF; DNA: TGTGCCACCCAGGGGGCCGACGGGAGCTCCTACAATGAGCAGTTCTTC
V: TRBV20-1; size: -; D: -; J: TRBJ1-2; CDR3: CSASSAPGGYTF; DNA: TGCAGTGCTAGTTCCGCCCCCGGTGGCTACACCTTC
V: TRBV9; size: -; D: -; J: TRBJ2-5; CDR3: CASSAQGRETQYF; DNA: TGTGCCAGCAGCGCACAGGGTCGGGAGACCCAGTACTTC
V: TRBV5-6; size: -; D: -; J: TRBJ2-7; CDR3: CASRPRGGGYEQYF; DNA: TGTGCCAGCAGGCCCCGGGGAGGCGGCTACGAGCAGTACTTC
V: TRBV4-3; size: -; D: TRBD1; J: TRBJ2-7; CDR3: CASSQGGPGQGYEQYF; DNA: TGCGCCAGCAGCCAAGGGGGACCGGGACAGGGTTACGAGCAGTACTTC
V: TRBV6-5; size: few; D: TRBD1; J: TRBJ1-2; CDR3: CASKNRGSQGYTF; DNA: TGTGCCAGCAAAAACAGGGGAAGTCAGGGCTACACCTTC
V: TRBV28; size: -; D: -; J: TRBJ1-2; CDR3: CASSSGYGYTF; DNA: TGTGCCAGCAGTTCCGGTTATGGCTACACCTTC
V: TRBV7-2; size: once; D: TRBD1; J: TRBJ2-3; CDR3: CASSQPWDRGLDTQYF; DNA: TGTGCCAGCAGCCAACCCTGGGACAGGGGGTTAGATACGCAGTATTTT
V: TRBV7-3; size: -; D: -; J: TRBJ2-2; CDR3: CASSLQGYAGELFF; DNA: TGTGCCAGCAGCTTACAGGGTTATGCCGGGGAGCTGTTTTTT
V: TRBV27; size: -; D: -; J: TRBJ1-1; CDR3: CASWTSQRVNTEAFF; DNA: TGTGCCAGCTGGACATCCCAGAGAGTGAACACTGAAGCTTTCTTT
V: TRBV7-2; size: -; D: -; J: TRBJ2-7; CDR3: CASSFVLYEQYF; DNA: TGTGCCAGCAGCTTTGTACTCTACGAGCAGTACTTC
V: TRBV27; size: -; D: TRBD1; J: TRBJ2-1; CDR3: CASSDGTGGREQFF; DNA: TGTGCCAGCAGTGACGGGACAGGGGGCCGAGAGCAGTTCTTC
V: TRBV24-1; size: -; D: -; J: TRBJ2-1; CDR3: CATSDPPVNEQFF; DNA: TGTGCCACCAGTGACCCCCCTGTGAATGAGCAGTTCTTC
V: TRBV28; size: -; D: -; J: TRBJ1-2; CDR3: CASSSGRGYGYTF; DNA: TGTGCCAGCAGTTCCGGTCGGGGCTATGGCTACACCTTC
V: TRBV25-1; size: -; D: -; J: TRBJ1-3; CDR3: CASSWGGSSGNTIYF; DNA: TGTGCCAGCAGTTGGGGGGGGAGCTCTGGAAACACCATATATTTT
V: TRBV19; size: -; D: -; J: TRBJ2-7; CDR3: CASSMQGSYEQYF; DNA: TGTGCCAGTAGTATGCAGGGTTCCTACGAGCAGTACTTC
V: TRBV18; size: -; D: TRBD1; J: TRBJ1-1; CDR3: CASSDRQGNTEAFF; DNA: TGTGCCAGCTCAGACAGACAGGGAAACACTGAAGCTTTCTTT
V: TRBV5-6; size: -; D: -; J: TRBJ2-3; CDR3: CASSRPKAGADTQYF; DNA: TGTGCCAGCAGCCGACCGAAGGCAGGGGCAGATACGCAGTATTTT
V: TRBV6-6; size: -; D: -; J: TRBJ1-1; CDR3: CASTWGAANTEAFF; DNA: TGTGCCAGCACCTGGGGCGCGGCGAACACTGAAGCTTTCTTT
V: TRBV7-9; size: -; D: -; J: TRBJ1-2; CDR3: CASSPGLGGYTF; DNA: TGTGCCAGCAGCCCGGGATTAGGTGGCTACACCTTC
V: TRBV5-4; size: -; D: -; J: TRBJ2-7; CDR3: CASSQDTYEQYF; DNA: TGTGCCAGCAGCCAGGACACTTACGAGCAGTACTTC
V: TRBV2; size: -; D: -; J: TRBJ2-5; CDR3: CASSAGLGEETQYF; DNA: TGTGCCAGCAGTGCGGGACTGGGCGAAGAGACCCAGTACTTC
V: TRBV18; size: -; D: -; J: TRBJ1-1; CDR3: CASSPGQGNTEAFF; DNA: TGTGCCAGCTCACCAGGGCAGGGGAACACTGAAGCTTTCTTT
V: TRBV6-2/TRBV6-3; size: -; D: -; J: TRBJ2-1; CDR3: CASSYGRGNEQFF; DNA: TGTGCCAGCAGTTACGGCAGGGGCAATGAGCAGTTCTTC
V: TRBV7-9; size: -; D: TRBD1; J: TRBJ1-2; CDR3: CASSPGQDYGYTF; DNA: TGTGCCAGCAGCCCGGGACAGGACTATGGCTACACCTTC
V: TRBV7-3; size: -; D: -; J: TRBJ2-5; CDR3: CASSMGNQETQYF; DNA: TGTGCCAGCAGTATGGGCAACCAAGAGACCCAGTACTTC
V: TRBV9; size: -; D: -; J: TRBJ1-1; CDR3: CASSVQSGRGTEAFF; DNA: TGTGCCAGCAGCGTACAGAGTGGGAGGGGCACTGAAGCTTTCTTT
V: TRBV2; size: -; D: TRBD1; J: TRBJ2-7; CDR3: CASRAGQGAYEQYF; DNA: TGTGCCAGCAGGGCGGGACAGGGGGCTTACGAGCAGTACTTC
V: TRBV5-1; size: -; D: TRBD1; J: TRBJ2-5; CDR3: CASSWADRGETQYF; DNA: TGCGCCAGCAGCTGGGCCGACAGGGGGGAGACCCAGTACTTC
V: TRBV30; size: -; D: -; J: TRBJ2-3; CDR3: CAWSARVGTDTQYF; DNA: TGTGCCTGGAGCGCCAGGGTAGGCACAGATACGCAGTATTTT
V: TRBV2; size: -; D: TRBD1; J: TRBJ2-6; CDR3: CASSGQGASGANVLTF; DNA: TGTGCCAGCAGTGGACAGGGGGCTAGTGGGGCCAACGTCCTGACTTTC
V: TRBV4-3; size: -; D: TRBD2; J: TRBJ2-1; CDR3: CASSQDDAAGGWYNEQFF; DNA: TGCGCCAGCAGCCAAGATGACGCAGCGGGGGGGTGGTACAATGAGCAGTTCTTC
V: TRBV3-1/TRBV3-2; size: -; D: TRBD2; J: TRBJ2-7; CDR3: CASSRGLANPEQYF; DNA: TGTGCCAGCAGCAGGGGACTAGCTAATCCGGAGCAGTACTTC
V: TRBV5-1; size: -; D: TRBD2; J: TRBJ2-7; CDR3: CASSFSGRGSYEQYF; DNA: TGCGCCAGCAGCTTCAGCGGGAGGGGCTCCTACGAGCAGTACTTC
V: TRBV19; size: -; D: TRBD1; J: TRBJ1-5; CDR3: CASTSGTGNNQPQHF; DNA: TGTGCCAGTACCTCCGGGACAGGAAACAATCAGCCCCAGCATTTT
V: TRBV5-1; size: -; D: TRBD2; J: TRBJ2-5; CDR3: CASSPGSSGGQETQYF; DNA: TGCGCCAGCAGCCCCGGGTCTAGCGGGGGGCAAGAGACCCAGTACTTC
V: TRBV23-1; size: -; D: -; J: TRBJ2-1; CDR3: CASSQSRGEGQFF; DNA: TGCGCCAGCAGTCAATCGAGGGGGGAGGGGCAGTTCTTC
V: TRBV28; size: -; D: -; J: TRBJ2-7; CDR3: CATNRALSYEQYF; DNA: TGTGCCACCAACAGGGCCCTCTCCTACGAGCAGTACTTC
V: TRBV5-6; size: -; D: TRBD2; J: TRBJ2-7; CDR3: CASSFFGTSGAHEQYF; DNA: TGTGCCAGCAGCTTTTTTGGGACTAGCGGGGCCCACGAGCAGTACTTC
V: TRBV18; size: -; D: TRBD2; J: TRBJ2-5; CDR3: CASSPPRSSGRDVTQYF; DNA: TGTGCCAGCTCACCACCCCGGTCTAGCGGGAGGGACGTGACCCAGTACTTC
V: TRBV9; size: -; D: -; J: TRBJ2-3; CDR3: CASSVETPLIPDTQYF; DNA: TGTGCCAGCAGCGTAGAAACACCCCTTATCCCAGATACGCAGTATTTT
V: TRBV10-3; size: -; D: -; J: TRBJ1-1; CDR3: CAISRGAPGFEAFF; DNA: TGTGCCATCAGTCGGGGGGCTCCCGGGTTTGAAGCTTTCTTT
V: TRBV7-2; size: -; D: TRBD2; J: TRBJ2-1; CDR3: CASSLRTSGTNEQFF; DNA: TGTGCCAGCAGCTTGCGGACTAGCGGGACGAATGAGCAGTTCTTC
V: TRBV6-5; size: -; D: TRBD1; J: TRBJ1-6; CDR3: CASSSRGRDSPLHF; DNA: TGTGCCAGCAGCTCCAGGGGGCGGGATTCACCCCTCCACTTT
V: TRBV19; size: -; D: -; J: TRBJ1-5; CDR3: CASSIVHSNQPQHF; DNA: TGTGCCAGTAGTATTGTCCATAGCAATCAGCCCCAGCATTTT
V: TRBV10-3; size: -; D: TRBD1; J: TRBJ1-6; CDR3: CAIRTAGGDSDSPLHF; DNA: TGTGCCATCCGGACGGCAGGGGGCGATTCTGATTCACCCCTCCACTTT
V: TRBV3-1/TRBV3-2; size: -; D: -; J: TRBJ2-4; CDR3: CASSLSGVAKNIQYF; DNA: TGTGCCAGCAGCCTCTCAGGGGTAGCCAAAAACATTCAGTACTTC
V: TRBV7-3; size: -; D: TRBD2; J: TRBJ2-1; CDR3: CASSPGGAPNEQFF; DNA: TGTGCCAGCAGCCCGGGGGGGGCGCCCAATGAGCAGTTCTTC